This TCR beta chain originates from a study of cytomegalovirus exposure and HLA in healthy donors. Study at large: HLA-typed donors were the source of around 85 million unique TCRs held in an early data release.

CDR1 and CDR2 from the germline V gene are GTSNPN and SVGIG (reference sequence). The V end lost 4 bases, the J end lost 9 bases, and 18 bases lay between the germline ends. The length of the CDR3 is 13 residues. Researchers ran the PCR with 60 Vbeta and 13 Jbeta primers. Repertoires were generated with immunoSEQ multiplex PCR, while TCRdb's copy carries only in-frame clones and drops some. The data contain around 150,000 clones, 82% of them seen just once; the ten biggest clones take up about 3.7%. Sequencing was carried out using PBMCs. The receptor was isolated from a male donor in good health and CMV-seronegative. This sequence joins TRBV30 and TRBJ1-2, with D maybe TRBD1 (5 bases). Here the CDR3 reads CAWKAGRSFSYTF. CDR3 in DNA: TGTGCCTGGAAGGCAGGGAGGAGTTTTAGCTACACCTTC.